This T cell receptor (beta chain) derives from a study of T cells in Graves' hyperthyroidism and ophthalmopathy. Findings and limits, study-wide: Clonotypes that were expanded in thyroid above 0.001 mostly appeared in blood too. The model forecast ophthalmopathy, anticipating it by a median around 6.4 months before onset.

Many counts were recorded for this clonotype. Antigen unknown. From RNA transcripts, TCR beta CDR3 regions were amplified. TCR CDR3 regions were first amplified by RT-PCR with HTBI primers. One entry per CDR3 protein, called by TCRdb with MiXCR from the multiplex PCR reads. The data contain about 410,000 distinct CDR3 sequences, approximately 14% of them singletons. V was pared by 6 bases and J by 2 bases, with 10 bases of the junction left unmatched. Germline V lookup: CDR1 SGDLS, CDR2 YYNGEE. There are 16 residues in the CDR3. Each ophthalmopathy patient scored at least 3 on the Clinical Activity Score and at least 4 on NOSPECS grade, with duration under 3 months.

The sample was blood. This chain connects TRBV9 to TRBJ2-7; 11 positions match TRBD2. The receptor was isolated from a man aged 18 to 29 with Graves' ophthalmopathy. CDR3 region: CASNGGPGLAAYEQYF. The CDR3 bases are TGTGCCAGCAACGGAGGACCGGGACTAGCGGCCTACGAGCAGTACTTC.